This TCR beta chain originates from a study of T cell repertoires in cytomegalovirus infection. Trimming pared 8 bases from V and 4 bases from J, leaving 18 bases between. CDR3 size: 14 residues. CDR1 and CDR2 (germline): MDHEN, SYDVKM. This clonotype turned up a few times. What it binds is not known. TCRdb re-called the reads with MiXCR, one entry per CDR3 protein. The repertoire holds around 450,000 distinct CDR3 sequences, with approximately 32% as singletons. Study conclusions and caveats: Individuals carrying CMV plus the relevant HLA were identified by cumulative frequency of public TCR beta families.

The sequenced sample was PBMCs. This chain joins TRBV28 and TRBJ2-7; D remains ambiguous. The clonotype was recovered from a human donor in good health (CMV status not recorded). Some clones in this sample may be carry-over from other donors' samples. The DNA for the CDR3 is TGTGCCAGCGCTAAGGCAGGAGCCGTTTACGAGCAGTACTTC. Residues: CASAKAGAVYEQYF.